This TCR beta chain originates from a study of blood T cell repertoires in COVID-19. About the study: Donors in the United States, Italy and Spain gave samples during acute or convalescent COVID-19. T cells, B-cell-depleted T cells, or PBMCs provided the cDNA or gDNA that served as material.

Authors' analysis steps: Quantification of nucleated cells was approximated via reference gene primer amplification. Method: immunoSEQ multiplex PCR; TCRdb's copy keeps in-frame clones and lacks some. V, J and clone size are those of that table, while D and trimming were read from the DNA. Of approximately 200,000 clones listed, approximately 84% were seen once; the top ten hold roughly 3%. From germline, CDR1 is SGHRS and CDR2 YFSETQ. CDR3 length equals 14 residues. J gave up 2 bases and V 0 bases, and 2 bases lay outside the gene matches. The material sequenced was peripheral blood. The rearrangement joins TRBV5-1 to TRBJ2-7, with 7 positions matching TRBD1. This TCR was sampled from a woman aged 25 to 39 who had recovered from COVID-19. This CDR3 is CASSLVGGPYEQYF. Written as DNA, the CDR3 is TGCGCCAGCAGCTTGGTAGGGGGCCCCTACGAGCAGTACTTC.